These 2 T cell receptor beta chains were sequenced from one sample in a study of OX40 agonist ivuxolimab in advanced cancers. The data were produced by immunoSEQ multiplex PCR, yet TCRdb's version contains in-frame clones alone and is incomplete. This table holds 38,000 or so clones, nearly 90% found once. The material was CD4+ or CD8+ T cells sorted from blood, obtained in a trial of the OX40 agonist ivuxolimab. These receptor sequences come from an adult with an advanced solid tumor such as melanoma, head and neck, liver or kidney cancer.

The V gene is TRBV12-2, the J gene TRBJ1-6; the table's D call, TRBD1, was not checked against the DNA. TRBV12-2 corresponds to a pseudogene. The CDR3 loop spans 19 amino acids. The CDR3 nucleotides read TGTGCAAGTCGCTTAGCTGTTATCTCGTCCGCAGGGTGGGATTCACCCCTCCACTTT. Amino acids: CASRLAVISSAGWDSPLHF.

This chain uses TRBV7-2 with TRBJ2-7; D remains ambiguous. From germline, CDR1 is SGHTA and CDR2 FQGNSA. Trimming pared 5 bases from V and 0 bases from J, leaving 11 bases between. This CDR3 spans 14 amino acids. This chain's CDR3 is CASSEGLYSYEQYF. CDR3 nucleotides: TGTGCCAGCAGCGAAGGGCTCTACTCCTACGAGCAGTACTTC.